A selection of T cell receptor beta chains follows, all from one sample in a study of OX40 agonist ivuxolimab in advanced cancers. TCRdb keeps only in-frame clones here, not all; method: immunoSEQ multiplex PCR. The repertoire consists of just over 60,000 clones, with more than 85% occurring once and the leading ten covering about 0.59%. The source material was CD4+ or CD8+ T cells sorted from blood, sampled in a trial of the OX40 agonist ivuxolimab. The receptors originated from an adult with an advanced solid tumor such as melanoma, head and neck, liver or kidney cancer. The conserved cysteine and the conserved F or W are not part of the CDR3 here. The size entry is marked missing in some rows and otherwise reads once, few, many or a size class.

CDR3: AWRFGYGYT
V: TRBV30
size: NA

CDR3: ASRDGLRGSPTDTQY
V: TRBV2
size: NA

CDR3: ASTELSDTQY
V: TRBV2
size: NA

CDR3: ASSPTGGQPQH
V: TRBV18
size: NA

CDR3: ASSGVHEQY
V: TRBV6-1
size: NA

CDR3: ATSTSGGFYNEQF
V: TRBV15
size: NA

CDR3: ASSIWRAGNYGYT
V: TRBV19
size: NA

CDR3: AWSVAISDPDTQY
V: TRBV30
size: NA

CDR3: ASSAPRGYGDEQY
V: TRBV11-2
size: NA

CDR3: ASSSLDTQY
V: TRBV28
size: NA

CDR3: ASSPHRIAGAYTQY
V: TRBV7-8
size: NA

CDR3: ASSLGGTGELF
V: TRBV5-1
size: NA

CDR3: ASNQPKGGSLSYEQY
V: TRBV23-1
size: NA

CDR3: ASSRPGTRDNEQF
V: TRBV19
size: few

CDR3: ASRKGNGYT
V: TRBV6-5
size: NA

CDR3: ASSEQGQETQY
V: TRBV2
size: NA

CDR3: ASSPKAQGPNYGYT
V: TRBV6-6
size: NA

CDR3: ASSPRDTHNEQF
V: TRBV11-2
size: NA

CDR3: ASSVGGEAQSNEQF
V: TRBV9
size: NA

CDR3: ASSGAGPTDTQY
V: TRBV6-1
size: NA

CDR3: SVVSSSGNTIY
V: TRBV29-1
size: NA

CDR3: AWSLSYEQY
V: TRBV30
size: NA

CDR3: ASSLGASGNTDTQY
V: TRBV5-4
size: NA

CDR3: ASRTSSGGPHEQY
V: TRBV13
size: NA

CDR3: ASSTRALNTEAF
V: TRBV9
size: NA

CDR3: SAAQSQEAF
V: TRBV29-1
size: NA

CDR3: ASSKQGATTEAF
V: TRBV25-1
size: NA

CDR3: SVEAQGGGEQF
V: TRBV29-1
size: NA

CDR3: ASHGAALGLYGYT
V: TRBV2
size: NA

CDR3: ASSYSGSSNYEQY
V: TRBV6-6
size: NA

CDR3: ASSPRTGNEQF
V: TRBV9
size: NA

CDR3: AISGNGNQETQY
V: TRBV10-3
size: NA

CDR3: ASSPTGRASYEQY
V: TRBV18
size: NA

CDR3: ATSRVGGNYGYT
V: TRBV15
size: NA

CDR3: AWKGQANYGYT
V: TRBV30
size: few

CDR3: ASSTLGGRGTEAF
V: TRBV6-6
size: NA

CDR3: ASNRAGGYNEQF
V: TRBV11-2
size: few

CDR3: ASSLGGVNTIY
V: TRBV7-6
size: NA

CDR3: ASSVGTGMTDTQY
V: TRBV6-1
size: NA

CDR3: ASSVSQIEAF
V: TRBV18
size: NA

CDR3: ASRGLGKETQY
V: TRBV27
size: NA

CDR3: ASSQRVLAENYEQY
V: TRBV4-2
size: NA

CDR3: ASSLAGGAANTGELF
V: TRBV9
size: NA

CDR3: ASSQGLQGTAAEAF
V: TRBV4-2
size: NA

CDR3: ASRRERVNTEAF
V: TRBV19
size: NA

CDR3: ASSASQNQETQY
V: TRBV2
size: NA

CDR3: ASKLTSGGIETQY
V: TRBV10-2
size: NA

CDR3: AWSRIFGPEQY
V: TRBV30
size: NA

CDR3: ASSPPKAGAYNEQF
V: TRBV11-3
size: NA

CDR3: ASSLGNTIY
V: TRBV11-2
size: NA

CDR3: ASSLSVGGLNTGELF
V: TRBV27
size: NA

CDR3: ASNFGRYGYT
V: TRBV19
size: NA

CDR3: ASRQGGEKLF
V: TRBV2
size: once

CDR3: ASTNGGHSNQPQH
V: TRBV19
size: NA